This entry features one T cell receptor (beta chain) sequence. This entry belongs to a study of blood T cell repertoires in COVID-19. Study-level background: There were acute and convalescent COVID-19 samples, and they came from the United States, Italy and Spain. In each case, the material was cDNA or gDNA derived from T cells, B-cell-depleted T cells, or PBMCs.

Authors' methods: Cell counts per sample came from amplifying reference gene primers. Assay used: immunoSEQ multiplex PCR; TCRdb lists only in-frame clones, some missing. The D gene and trimming were derived from the DNA, and the V and J assignments and clone size from that table. The sample contains roughly 94,000 clones, more than 65% of which appear only once. V was clipped by 4 bases and J by 4 bases; unmatched bases: 4. The CDR3 is made up of 14 amino acids. Germline CDR1 reads SGHAT; CDR2 reads FQNNGV. What was sequenced was peripheral blood. The rearrangement uses TRBV11-2 and TRBJ2-7, with 10 bases matching TRBD2. The source is a man aged 55 to 69 with acute or convalescent COVID-19. In DNA, the CDR3 is TGTGCCAGCAGCTCCCAGCGGGGGGGTTACGAGCAGTACTTC. Protein: CASSSQRGGYEQYF.